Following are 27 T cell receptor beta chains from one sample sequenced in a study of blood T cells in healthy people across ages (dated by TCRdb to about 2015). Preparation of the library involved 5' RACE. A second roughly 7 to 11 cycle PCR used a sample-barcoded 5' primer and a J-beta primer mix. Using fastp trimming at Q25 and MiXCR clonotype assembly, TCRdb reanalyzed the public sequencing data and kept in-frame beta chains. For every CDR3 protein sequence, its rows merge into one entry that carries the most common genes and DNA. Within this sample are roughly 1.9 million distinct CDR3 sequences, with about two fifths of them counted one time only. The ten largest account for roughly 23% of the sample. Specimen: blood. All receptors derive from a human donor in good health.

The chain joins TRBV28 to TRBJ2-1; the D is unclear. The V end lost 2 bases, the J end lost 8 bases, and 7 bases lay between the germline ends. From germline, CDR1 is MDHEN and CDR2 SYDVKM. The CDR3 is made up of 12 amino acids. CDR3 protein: CASSLGAYEQFF. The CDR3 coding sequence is TGTGCCAGCAGTTTAGGAGCATATGAGCAGTTCTTC.

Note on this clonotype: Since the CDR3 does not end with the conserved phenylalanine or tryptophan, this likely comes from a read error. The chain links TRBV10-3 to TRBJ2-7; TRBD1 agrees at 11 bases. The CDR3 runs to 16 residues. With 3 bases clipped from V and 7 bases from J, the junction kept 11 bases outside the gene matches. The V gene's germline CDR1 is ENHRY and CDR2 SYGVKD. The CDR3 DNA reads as TGTGCCATCAGTGACCCTCTTGGACAGGGGGCTAAAGAGCAGTACTGC. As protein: CAISDPLGQGAKEQYC.

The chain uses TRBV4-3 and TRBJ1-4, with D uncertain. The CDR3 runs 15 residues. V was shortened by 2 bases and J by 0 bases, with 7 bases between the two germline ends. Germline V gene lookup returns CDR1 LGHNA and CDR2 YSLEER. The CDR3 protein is CASSQLTATNEKLFF. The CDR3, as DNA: TGCGCCAGCAGCCAATTGACGGCAACTAATGAAAAACTGTTTTTT.

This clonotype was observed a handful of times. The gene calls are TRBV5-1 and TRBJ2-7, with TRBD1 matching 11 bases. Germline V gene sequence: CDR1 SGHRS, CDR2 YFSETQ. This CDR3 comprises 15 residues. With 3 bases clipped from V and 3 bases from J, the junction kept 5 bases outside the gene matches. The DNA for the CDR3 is TGCGCCAGCAGCTCTTTGGGACAGGGGGTCTACGAGCAGTACTTC. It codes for CASSSLGQGVYEQYF. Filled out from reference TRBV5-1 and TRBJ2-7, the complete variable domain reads KAGVTQTPRYLIKTRGQQVTLSCSPISGHRSVSWYQQTPGQGLQFLFEYFSETQRNKGNFPGRFSGRQFSNSRSEMNVSTLELGDSALYLCASSSLGQGVYEQYFGPGTRLTVT.

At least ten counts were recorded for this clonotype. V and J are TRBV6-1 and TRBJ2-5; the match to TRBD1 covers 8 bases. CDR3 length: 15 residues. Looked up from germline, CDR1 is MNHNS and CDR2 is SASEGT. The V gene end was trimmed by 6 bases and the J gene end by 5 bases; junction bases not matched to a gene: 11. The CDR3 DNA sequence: TGTGCCAGCAGCGACAGGGGAGGTAATGTGGAGACCCAGTACTTC. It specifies CASSDRGGNVETQYF.

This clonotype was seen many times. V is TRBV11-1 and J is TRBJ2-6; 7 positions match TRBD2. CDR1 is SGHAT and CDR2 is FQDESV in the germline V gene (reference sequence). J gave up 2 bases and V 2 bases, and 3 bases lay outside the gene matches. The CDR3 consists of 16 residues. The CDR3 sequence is CASSLWGGTGANVLTF. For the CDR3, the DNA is TGTGCCAGCAGCTTATGGGGGGGGACTGGGGCCAACGTCCTGACTTTC.

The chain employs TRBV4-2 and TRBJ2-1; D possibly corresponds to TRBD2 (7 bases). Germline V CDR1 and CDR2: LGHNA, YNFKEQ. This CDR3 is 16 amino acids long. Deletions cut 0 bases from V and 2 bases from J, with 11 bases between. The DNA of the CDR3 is TGTGCCAGCAGCCAAGAGGACGGGGGGCCCTACAATGAGCAGTTCTTC. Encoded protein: CASSQEDGGPYNEQFF.

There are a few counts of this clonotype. The CDR3 spells CASSYRAGETYEQYF. DNA for the CDR3: TGTGCCAGCAGTTACCGAGCGGGTGAAACCTACGAGCAGTACTTC. The gene calls are TRBV6-5 and TRBJ2-7, with D perhaps TRBD2 (6 bases). Between the trimmed V and J ends, which lost 2 bases and 2 bases, there was a span of 13 bases. Germline V gene lookup returns CDR1 MNHEY and CDR2 SVGAGI. This CDR3 has 15 amino acids.

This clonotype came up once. The CDR3 sequence: CAISENQGRNQPQHF. CDR3 in DNA: TGTGCCATCAGTGAGAACCAGGGGAGGAATCAGCCCCAGCATTTT. This rearrangement joins TRBV10-3 to TRBJ1-5; the D gene is possibly TRBD1 (6 bases). The V end lost 2 bases, the J end lost 4 bases, and 12 bases lay between the germline ends. Germline CDR1 ENHRY, CDR2 SYGVKD. This CDR3 is 15 amino acids long.

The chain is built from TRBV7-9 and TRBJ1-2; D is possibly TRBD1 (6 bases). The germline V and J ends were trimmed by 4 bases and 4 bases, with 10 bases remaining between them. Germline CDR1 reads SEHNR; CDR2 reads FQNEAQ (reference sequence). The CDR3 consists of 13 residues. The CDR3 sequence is CASSWGTPYGYTF. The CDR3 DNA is TGTGCCAGCAGCTGGGGGACACCCTATGGCTACACCTTC.

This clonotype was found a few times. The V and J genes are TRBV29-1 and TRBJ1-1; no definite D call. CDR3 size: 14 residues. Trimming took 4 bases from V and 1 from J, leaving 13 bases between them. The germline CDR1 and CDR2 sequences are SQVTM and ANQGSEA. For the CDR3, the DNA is TGCAGCGTTGGGCCACACCTTTCGAACACTGAAGCTTTCTTT. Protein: CSVGPHLSNTEAFF. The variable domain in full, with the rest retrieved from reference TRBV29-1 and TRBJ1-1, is SAVISQKPSRDICQRGTSLTIQCQVDSQVTMMFWYRQQPGQSLTLIATANQGSEATYESGFVIDKFPISRPNLTFSTLTVSNMSPEDSSIYLCSVGPHLSNTEAFFGQGTRLTVV.

CDR3 in amino acids: CASSNREGTEAFF. The CDR3 nucleotides are TGTGCCAGCAGTAACAGGGAGGGGACTGAAGCTTTCTTT. The rearrangement joins TRBV7-9 to TRBJ1-1; tentatively, D is TRBD1 (6 bases). CDR1 and CDR2 from the germline V gene are SEHNR and FQNEAQ (reference sequence). Trimming left V 6 bases short and J 5 bases short, with 13 bases between. The CDR3 is made up of 13 amino acids.

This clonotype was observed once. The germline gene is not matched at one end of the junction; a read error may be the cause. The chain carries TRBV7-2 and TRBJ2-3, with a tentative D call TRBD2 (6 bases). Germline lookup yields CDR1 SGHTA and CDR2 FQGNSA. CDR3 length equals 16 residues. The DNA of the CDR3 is TGTGTCAGCAGCCCCCAGGTGGGGGGACGTGGAGATACGCAGTATTTT. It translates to CVSSPQVGGRGDTQYF.

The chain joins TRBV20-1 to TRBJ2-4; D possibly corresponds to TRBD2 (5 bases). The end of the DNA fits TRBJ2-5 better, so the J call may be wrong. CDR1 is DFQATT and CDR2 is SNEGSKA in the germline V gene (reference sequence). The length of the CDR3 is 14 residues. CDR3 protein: CSVGGRVNGETQYF. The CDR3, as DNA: TGCAGCGTGGGTGGGCGGGTCAATGGAGAGACCCAGTACTTC.

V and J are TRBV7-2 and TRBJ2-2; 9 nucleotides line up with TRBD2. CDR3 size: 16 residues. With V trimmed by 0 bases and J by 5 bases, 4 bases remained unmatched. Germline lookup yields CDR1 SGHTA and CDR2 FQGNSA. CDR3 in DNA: TGTGCCAGCAGCTTAGCGAGGAGCGGGGGGACCGGGGAGCTGTTTTTT. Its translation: CASSLARSGGTGELFF.

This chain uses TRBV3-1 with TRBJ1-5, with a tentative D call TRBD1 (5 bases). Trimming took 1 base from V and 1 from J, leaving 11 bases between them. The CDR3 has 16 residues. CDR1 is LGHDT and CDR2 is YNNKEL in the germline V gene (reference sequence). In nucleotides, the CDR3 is TGTGCCAGCAGCCAAGTGGGGACGTACAGCAATCAGCCCCAGCATTTT. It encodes CASSQVGTYSNQPQHF.

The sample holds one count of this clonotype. The DNA of the CDR3 is TGTGCCAGCAGCTTCCGCTGGGACAGGGGGGATCAGGAGACCCAGTACTTC. Its translation is CASSFRWDRGDQETQYF. This chain joins TRBV7-9 and TRBJ2-5; 11 nucleotides agree with TRBD1. V shed 3 bases, J shed 5 bases, and the junction held 11 bases outside the gene matches. The CDR3 is 17 amino acids. The germline CDR1 and CDR2 sequences are SEHNR and FQNEAQ (reference sequence).

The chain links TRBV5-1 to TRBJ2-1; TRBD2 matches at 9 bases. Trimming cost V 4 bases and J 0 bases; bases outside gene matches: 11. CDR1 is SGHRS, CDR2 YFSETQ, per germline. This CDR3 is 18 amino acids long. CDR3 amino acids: CASSGTGTSSTSYNEQFF. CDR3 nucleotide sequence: TGCGCCAGCAGCGGAACCGGGACTAGCTCTACCTCCTACAATGAGCAGTTCTTC.

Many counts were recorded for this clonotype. CDR3: CASSRPLGGYEQYF. The CDR3, as DNA: TGTGCCAGCAGTCGCCCCTTGGGGGGCTACGAGCAGTACTTC. The chain links TRBV7-9 to TRBJ2-7; D is possibly TRBD2 (6 bases). The CDR3 has 14 residues. Deletions cut 6 bases from V and 3 bases from J, with 15 bases between. Germline CDR1 and CDR2: SEHNR and FQNEAQ (reference sequence).

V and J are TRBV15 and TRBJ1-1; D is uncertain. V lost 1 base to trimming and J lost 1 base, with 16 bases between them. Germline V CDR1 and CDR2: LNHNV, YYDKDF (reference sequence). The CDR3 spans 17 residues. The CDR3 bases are TGTGCCACCAGCAGAGCAGGAGAGGGCATGGGGAACACTGAAGCTTTCTTT. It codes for CATSRAGEGMGNTEAFF.

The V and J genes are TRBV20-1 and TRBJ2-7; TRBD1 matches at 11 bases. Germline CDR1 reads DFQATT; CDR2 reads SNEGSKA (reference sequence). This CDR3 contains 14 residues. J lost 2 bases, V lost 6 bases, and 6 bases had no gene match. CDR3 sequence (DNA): TGCAGTGCAGGGGACAGGGGGTTTCCCTACGAGCAGTACTTC. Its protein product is CSAGDRGFPYEQYF.

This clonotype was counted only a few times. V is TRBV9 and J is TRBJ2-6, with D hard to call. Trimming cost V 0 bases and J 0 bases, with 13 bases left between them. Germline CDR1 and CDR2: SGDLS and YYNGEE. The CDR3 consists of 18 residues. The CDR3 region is CASSVAPGFASGANVLTF. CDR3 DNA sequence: TGTGCCAGCAGCGTAGCCCCTGGCTTTGCCTCTGGGGCCAACGTCCTGACTTTC.

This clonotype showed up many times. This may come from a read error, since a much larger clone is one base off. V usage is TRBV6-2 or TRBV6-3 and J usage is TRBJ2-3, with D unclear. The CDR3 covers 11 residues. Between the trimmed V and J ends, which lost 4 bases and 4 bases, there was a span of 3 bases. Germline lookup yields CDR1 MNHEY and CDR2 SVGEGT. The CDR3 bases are TGTGCCAGCAGTTTTCCAGATACGCAGTATTTT. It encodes CASSFPDTQYF.

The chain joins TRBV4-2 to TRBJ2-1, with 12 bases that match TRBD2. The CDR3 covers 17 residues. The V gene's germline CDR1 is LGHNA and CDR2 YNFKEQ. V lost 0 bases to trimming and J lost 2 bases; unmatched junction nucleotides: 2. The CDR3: CASSQETSGGTYNEQFF. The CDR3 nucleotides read TGTGCCAGCAGCCAAGAAACTAGCGGGGGGACCTACAATGAGCAGTTCTTC.

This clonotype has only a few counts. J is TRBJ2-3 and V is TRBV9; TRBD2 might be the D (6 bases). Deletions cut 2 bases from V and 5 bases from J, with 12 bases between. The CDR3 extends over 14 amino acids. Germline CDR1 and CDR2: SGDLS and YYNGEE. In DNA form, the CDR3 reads TGTGCCAGCAGCGTGGGTAGCGGTCAAGATACGCAGTATTTT. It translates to CASSVGSGQDTQYF.

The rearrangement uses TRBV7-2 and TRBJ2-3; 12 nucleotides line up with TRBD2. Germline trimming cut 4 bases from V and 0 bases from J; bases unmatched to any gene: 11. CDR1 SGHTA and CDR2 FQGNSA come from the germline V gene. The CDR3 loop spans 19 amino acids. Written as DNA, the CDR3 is TGTGCCAGCAGCTCCCGGACTAGCGGGGAACCTCCTAGCACAGATACGCAGTATTTT. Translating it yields CASSSRTSGEPPSTDTQYF.

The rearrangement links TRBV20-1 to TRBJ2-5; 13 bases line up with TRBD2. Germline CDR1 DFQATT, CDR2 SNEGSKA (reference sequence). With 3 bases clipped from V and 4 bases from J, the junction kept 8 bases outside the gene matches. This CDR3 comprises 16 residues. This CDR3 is CSASLGLAGDLETQYF. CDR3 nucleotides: TGCAGTGCTAGCCTAGGACTAGCGGGGGATTTAGAGACCCAGTACTTC.